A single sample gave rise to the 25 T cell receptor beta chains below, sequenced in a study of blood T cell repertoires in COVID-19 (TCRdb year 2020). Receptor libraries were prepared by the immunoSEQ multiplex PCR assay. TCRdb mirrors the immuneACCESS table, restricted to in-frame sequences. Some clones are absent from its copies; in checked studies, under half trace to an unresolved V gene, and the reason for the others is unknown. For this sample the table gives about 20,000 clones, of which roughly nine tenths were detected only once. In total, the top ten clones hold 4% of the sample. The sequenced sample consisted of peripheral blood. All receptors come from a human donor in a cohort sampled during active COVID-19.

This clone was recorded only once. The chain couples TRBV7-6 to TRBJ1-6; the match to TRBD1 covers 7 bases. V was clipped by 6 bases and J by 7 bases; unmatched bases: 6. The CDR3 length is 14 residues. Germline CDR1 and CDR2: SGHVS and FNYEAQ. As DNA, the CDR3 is TGTGCCAGCAGATGGGACAGCGAAAATTCACCCCTCCACTTT. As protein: CASRWDSENSPLHF.

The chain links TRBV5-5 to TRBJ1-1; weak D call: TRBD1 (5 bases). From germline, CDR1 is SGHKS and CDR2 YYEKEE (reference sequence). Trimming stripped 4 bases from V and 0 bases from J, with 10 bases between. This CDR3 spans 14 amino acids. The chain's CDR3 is CASSPTVMNTEAFF. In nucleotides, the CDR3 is TGTGCCAGCAGCCCGACAGTGATGAACACTGAAGCTTTCTTT. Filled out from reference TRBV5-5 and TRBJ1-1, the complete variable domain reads DAGVTQSPTHLIKTRGQQVTLRCSPISGHKSVSWYQQVLGQGPQFIFQYYEKEERGRGNFPDRFSARQFPNYSSELNVNALLLGDSALYLCASSPTVMNTEAFFGQGTRLTVV.

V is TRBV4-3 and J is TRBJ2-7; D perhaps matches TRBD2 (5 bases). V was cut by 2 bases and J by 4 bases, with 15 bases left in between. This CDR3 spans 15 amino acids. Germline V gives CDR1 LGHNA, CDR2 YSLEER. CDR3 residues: CASSQRWASLYEQYF. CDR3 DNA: TGCGCCAGCAGCCAAAGGTGGGCTAGCTTATACGAGCAGTACTTC.

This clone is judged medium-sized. The CDR3 coding sequence is TGTGCCAGCAGCCTACCGGGACTGTCTTCCTATGGCTACACCTTC. Residues: CASSLPGLSSYGYTF. This rearrangement joins TRBV7-9 to TRBJ1-2; a weak D match, TRBD1 (5 bases). Germline CDR1 reads SEHNR; CDR2 reads FQNEAQ (reference sequence). This CDR3 region has 15 residues. Trimming stripped 5 bases from V and 4 bases from J, with 17 bases between.

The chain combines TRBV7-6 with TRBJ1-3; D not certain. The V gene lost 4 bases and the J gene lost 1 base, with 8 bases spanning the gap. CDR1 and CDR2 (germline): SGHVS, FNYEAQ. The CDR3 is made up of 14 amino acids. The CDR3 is CASSSGNSGNTIYF. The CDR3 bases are TGTGCCAGCAGCTCGGGGAATTCTGGAAACACCATATATTTT.

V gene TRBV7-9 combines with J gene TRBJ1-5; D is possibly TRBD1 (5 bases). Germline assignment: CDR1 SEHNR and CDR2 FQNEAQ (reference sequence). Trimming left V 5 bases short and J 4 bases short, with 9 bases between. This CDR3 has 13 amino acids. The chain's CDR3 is CASSLTENQPQHF. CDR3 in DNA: TGTGCCAGCAGCCTGACAGAGAATCAGCCCCAGCATTTT. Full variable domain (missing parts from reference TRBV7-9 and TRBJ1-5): DTGVSQNPRHKITKRGQNVTFRCDPISEHNRLYWYRQTLGQGPEFLTYFQNEAQLEKSRLLSDRFSAERPKGSFSTLEIQRTEQGDSAMYLCASSLTENQPQHFGDGTRLSIL.

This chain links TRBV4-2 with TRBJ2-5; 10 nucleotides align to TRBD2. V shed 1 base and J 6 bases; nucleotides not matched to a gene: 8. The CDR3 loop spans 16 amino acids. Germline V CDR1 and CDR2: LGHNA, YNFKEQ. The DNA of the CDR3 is TGTGCCAGCAGCCAAGTGGTCAGCGGGGGGGATCAGACCCAGTACTTC. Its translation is CASSQVVSGGDQTQYF.

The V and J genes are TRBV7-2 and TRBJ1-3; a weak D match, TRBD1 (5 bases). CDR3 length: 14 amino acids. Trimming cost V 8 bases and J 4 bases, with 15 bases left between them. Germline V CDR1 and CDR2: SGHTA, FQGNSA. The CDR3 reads CASAHRSEGNTIYF. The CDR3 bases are TGTGCCAGCGCCCACAGGTCCGAAGGAAACACCATATATTTT.

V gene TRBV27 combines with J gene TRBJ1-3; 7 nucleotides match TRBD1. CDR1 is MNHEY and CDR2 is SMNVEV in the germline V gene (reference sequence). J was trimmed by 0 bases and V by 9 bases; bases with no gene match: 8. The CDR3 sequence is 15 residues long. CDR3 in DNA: TGTGCCAGTGGACAGGTTCCCGTCTCTGGAAACACCATATATTTT. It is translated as CASGQVPVSGNTIYF.

CDR3 nucleotides: TGTGCCAGCAGCATTCGCCGGGACAGGGGTGAAAAACTGTTTTTT. Protein sequence: CASSIRRDRGEKLFF. The genes are TRBV7-2 and TRBJ1-4, with TRBD1 identical over 10 bases. The trim removed 5 bases at V and 7 bases at J, leaving 7 bases unmatched. Per germline, CDR1 SGHTA and CDR2 FQGNSA. The CDR3 is made up of 15 amino acids.

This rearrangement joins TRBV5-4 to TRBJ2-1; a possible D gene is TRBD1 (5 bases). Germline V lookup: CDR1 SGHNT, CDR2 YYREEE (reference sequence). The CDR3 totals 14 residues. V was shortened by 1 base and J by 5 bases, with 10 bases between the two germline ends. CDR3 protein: CASSLSRVNNEQFF. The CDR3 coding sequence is TGTGCCAGCAGCTTGTCCAGGGTCAACAATGAGCAGTTCTTC.

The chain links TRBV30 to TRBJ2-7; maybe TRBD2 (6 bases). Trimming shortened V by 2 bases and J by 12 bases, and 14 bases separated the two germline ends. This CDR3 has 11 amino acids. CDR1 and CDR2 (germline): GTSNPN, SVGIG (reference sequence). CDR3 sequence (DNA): TGTGCCTGGAGTTCCGGAGGGGTGACGTACTTC. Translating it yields CAWSSGGVTYF.

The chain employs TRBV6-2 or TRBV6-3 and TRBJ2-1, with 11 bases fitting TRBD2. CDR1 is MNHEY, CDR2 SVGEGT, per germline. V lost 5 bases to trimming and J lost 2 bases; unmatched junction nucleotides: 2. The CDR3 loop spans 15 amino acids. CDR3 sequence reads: CASSQGLAAYNEQFF. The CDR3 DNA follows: TGTGCCAGCAGTCAGGGACTAGCGGCCTACAATGAGCAGTTCTTC.

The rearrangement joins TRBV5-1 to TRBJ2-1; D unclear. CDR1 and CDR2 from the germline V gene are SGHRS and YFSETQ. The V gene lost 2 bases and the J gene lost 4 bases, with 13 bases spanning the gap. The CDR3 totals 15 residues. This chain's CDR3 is CASSFLETTYNEQFF. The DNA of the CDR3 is TGCGCCAGCAGCTTTTTGGAAACTACATACAATGAGCAGTTCTTC.

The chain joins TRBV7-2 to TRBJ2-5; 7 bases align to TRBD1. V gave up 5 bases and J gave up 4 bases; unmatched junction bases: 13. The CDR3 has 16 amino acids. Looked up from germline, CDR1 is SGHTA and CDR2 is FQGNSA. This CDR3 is CASSPNTGVWIETQYF. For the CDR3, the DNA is TGTGCCAGCAGCCCTAATACAGGGGTATGGATAGAGACCCAGTACTTC.

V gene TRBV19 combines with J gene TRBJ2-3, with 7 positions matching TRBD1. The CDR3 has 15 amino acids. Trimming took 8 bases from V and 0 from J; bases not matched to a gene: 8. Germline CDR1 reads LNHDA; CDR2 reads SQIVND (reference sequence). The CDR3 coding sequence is TGTGCCAGTCGCCCAGGGGGAAGGAGCACAGATACGCAGTATTTT. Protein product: CASRPGGRSTDTQYF.

The CDR3 nucleotides are TGTGCCACCAGCAGTTACGGGGGGACCTACGAGCAGTACTTC. It specifies CATSSYGGTYEQYF. This chain connects TRBV15 to TRBJ2-7; TRBD2 agrees at 7 bases. Germline assignment: CDR1 LNHNV and CDR2 YYDKDF (reference sequence). The CDR3 length is 14 residues. The V segment lost 3 bases and the J segment 2 bases; nucleotides outside the gene matches: 4.

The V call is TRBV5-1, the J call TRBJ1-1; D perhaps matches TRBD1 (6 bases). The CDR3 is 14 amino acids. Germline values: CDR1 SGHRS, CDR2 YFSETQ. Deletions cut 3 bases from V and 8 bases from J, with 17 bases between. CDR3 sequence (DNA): TGCGCCAGCAGCTCGGGACAAGTGGGGTCCGAAGCTTTCTTT. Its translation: CASSSGQVGSEAFF.

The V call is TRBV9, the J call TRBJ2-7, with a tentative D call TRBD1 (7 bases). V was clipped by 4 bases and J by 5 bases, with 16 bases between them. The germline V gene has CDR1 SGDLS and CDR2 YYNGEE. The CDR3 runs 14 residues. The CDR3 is CASSPSTGRNEQYF. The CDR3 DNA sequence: TGTGCCAGCAGCCCCTCGACAGGGAGGAACGAGCAGTACTTC.

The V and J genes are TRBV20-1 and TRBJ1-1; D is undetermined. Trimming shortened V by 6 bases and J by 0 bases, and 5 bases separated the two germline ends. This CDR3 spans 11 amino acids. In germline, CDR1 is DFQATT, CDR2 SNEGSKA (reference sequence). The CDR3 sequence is CSASMNTEAFF. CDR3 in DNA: TGCAGTGCAAGCATGAACACTGAAGCTTTCTTT.

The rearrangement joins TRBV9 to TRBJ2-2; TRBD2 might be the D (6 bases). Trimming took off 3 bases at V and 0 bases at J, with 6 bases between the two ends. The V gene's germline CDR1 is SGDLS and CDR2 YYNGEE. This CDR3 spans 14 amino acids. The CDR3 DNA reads TGTGCCAGCAGCGGGGACTCGAACACCGGGGAGCTGTTTTTT. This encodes CASSGDSNTGELFF.

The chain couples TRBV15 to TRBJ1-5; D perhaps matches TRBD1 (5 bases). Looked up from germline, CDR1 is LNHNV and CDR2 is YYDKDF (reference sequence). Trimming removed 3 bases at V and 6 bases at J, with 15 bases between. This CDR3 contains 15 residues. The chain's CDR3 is CATSRGGARTQPQHF. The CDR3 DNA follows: TGTGCCACCAGCAGGGGGGGAGCTCGAACTCAGCCCCAGCATTTT.

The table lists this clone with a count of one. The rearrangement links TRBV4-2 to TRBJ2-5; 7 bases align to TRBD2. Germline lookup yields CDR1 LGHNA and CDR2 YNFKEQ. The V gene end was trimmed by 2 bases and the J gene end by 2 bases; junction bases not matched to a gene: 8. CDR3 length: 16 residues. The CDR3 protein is CASSQMSGTTQETQYF. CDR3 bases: TGTGCCAGCAGCCAAATGTCTGGGACTACTCAAGAGACCCAGTACTTC.

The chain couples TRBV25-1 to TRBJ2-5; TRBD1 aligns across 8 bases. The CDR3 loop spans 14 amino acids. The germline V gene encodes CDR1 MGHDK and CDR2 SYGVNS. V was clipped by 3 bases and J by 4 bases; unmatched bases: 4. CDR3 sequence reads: CASSEFRGPETQYF. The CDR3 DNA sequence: TGTGCCAGCAGTGAGTTCAGGGGGCCAGAGACCCAGTACTTC.

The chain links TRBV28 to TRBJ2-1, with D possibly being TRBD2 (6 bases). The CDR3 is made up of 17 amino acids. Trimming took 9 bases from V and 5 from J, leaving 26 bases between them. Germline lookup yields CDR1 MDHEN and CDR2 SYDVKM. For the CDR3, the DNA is TGTGCCAGTAATGGACCGCCTGGGACTCCTATGCACAATGAGCAGTTCTTC. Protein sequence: CASNGPPGTPMHNEQFF.